A single sample is the source of the 21 T cell receptor beta chains below, sequenced in a study of T cell changes during pregnancy in multiple sclerosis (dated by TCRdb to the late 2010s). Receptor amplification or capture employed the immunoSEQ multiplex PCR assay. This immuneACCESS table, as held by TCRdb, lists in-frame sequences with V and J called but not all clones. Of the missing ones, under half trace to an unresolved V gene in checked studies; the others have no known cause. This sample gives about 47,000 clones in total; 80% to 90% of them show up just once. The ten largest clones take up 6.5% to 9.5% of the sample. This material consisted of CD8+ T cells from peripheral blood mononuclear cells, taken in the second trimester of pregnancy. These receptors came from a female donor with multiple sclerosis, enrolled in a pregnancy study.

This chain links TRBV7-3 with TRBJ2-1; TRBD2 matches 11 bases. The germline V gene encodes CDR1 SGHTA and CDR2 FQGTGA. The J segment lost 7 bases and the V segment lost 5 bases, leaving 10 bases of the junction unmatched. The CDR3 is 16 amino acids. CDR3 DNA: TGTGCCAGCAGCCTCATAGCGGGAGGGCCGGTGAATGAGCAGTTCTTC. This encodes CASSLIAGGPVNEQFF.

V is TRBV29-1 and J is TRBJ1-6, with TRBD1 identical over 7 bases. Germline CDR1 is SQVTM and CDR2 is ANQGSEA. This CDR3 is built from 13 residues. V gave up 7 bases and J gave up 7 bases; unmatched junction bases: 7. Here the CDR3 DNA reads TGCAGCGCACGGACAGGCCTAAATTCACCCCTCCACTTT. As protein: CSARTGLNSPLHF.

The chain employs TRBV5-6 and TRBJ1-2; TRBD1 might be the D (5 bases). The CDR3 spans 15 residues. Germline CDR1 and CDR2: SGHDT and YYEEEE. Trimming took 1 base from V and 4 from J, leaving 14 bases between them. The CDR3 DNA reads TGTGCCAGCAGCTTGAGGGGCTCATTCTTCTATGGCTACACCTTC. It is translated as CASSLRGSFFYGYTF.

The chain links TRBV5-1 to TRBJ2-1; D is uncertain. Germline V gene sequence: CDR1 SGHRS, CDR2 YFSETQ. The length of the CDR3 is 18 residues. The V end lost 4 bases, the J end lost 7 bases, and 27 bases lay between the germline ends. This CDR3 is CASSPTFDFPTPTNEQFF. CDR3 in DNA: TGCGCCAGCAGCCCTACCTTCGACTTTCCCACCCCCACGAATGAGCAGTTCTTC.

The chain is built from TRBV10-1 and TRBJ2-1; 13 bases are a match to TRBD2. V was pared by 2 bases and J by 7 bases, with 5 bases of the junction left unmatched. This CDR3 has 16 residues. CDR1 and CDR2 from the germline V gene are WNHNN and SYGVQD (reference sequence). The CDR3 DNA is TGCGCCAGCAGTGAGGGACTAGCGGGGGTTAGGAATGAGCAGTTCTTC. Encoded protein: CASSEGLAGVRNEQFF.

This clone was seen just once. The genes are TRBV29-1 and TRBJ2-1; D uncertain. The germline CDR1 and CDR2 sequences are SQVTM and ANQGSEA. Trimming removed 0 bases from V and 2 bases from J, with 14 bases in between. The length of the CDR3 is 16 residues. The CDR3, as DNA: TGCAGCGTTGAAGACTTGATAGTATCGACCTACAATGAGCAGTTCTTC. Translating it yields CSVEDLIVSTYNEQFF.

In its sample, this clone was seen once. J is TRBJ1-6 and V is TRBV19; D perhaps matches TRBD1 (5 bases). Trimming removed 11 bases from V and 0 bases from J, with 14 bases in between. Germline V lookup: CDR1 LNHDA, CDR2 SQIVND (reference sequence). CDR3 length: 15 amino acids. CDR3 bases: TGTGCCTCTCTGGACATCAGCTCCTATAATTCACCCCTCCACTTT. Translating gives CASLDISSYNSPLHF.

The V call is TRBV5-1, the J call TRBJ1-5; 10 bases line up with TRBD1. Germline V gene data show CDR1 as SGHRS and CDR2 as YFSETQ. The V gene end was trimmed by 9 bases and the J gene end by 5 bases; junction bases not matched to a gene: 17. This CDR3 has 17 amino acids. CDR3 nucleotides: TGCGCCACCAACTCCGGGACAGGGGCCAACCTACATCAGCCCCAGCATTTT. Amino acids: CATNSGTGANLHQPQHF.

This clone was seen a single time. The V and J genes are TRBV18 and TRBJ2-7; D possibly corresponds to TRBD2 (5 bases). Between the trimmed V and J ends, which lost 3 bases and 5 bases, there was a span of 11 bases. The CDR3 consists of 13 residues. The germline V gene encodes CDR1 KGHSH and CDR2 LQKENI. CDR3 nucleotides: TGTGCCAGCTCACCTTCCCCCGGGAACGAGCAGTACTTC. Encoded protein: CASSPSPGNEQYF.

The chain couples TRBV7-9 to TRBJ1-2; D remains ambiguous. Trimming left V 1 base short and J 8 bases short, with 11 bases between. Per the germline V gene, CDR1 is SEHNR and CDR2 is FQNEAQ (reference sequence). This CDR3 region has 13 residues. CDR3 protein: CASSLGGLEGYTF. The DNA for the CDR3 is TGTGCCAGCAGCTTAGGAGGGTTGGAAGGCTACACCTTC. The entire variable domain, with the rest obtained from reference TRBV7-9 and TRBJ1-2, is as follows: DTGVSQNPRHKITKRGQNVTFRCDPISEHNRLYWYRQTLGQGPEFLTYFQNEAQLEKSRLLSDRFSAERPKGSFSTLEIQRTEQGDSAMYLCASSLGGLEGYTFGSGTRLTVV.

CDR3 protein: CAISERGGSYEQYF. In DNA, the CDR3 is TGTGCCATCAGTGAGCGTGGGGGGTCCTACGAGCAGTACTTC. The chain combines TRBV10-3 with TRBJ2-7; a possible D gene is TRBD2 (6 bases). The length of the CDR3 is 14 residues. CDR1 is ENHRY, CDR2 SYGVKD, per germline. With 2 bases removed from V and 1 base from J, the gap between germline ends came to 9 bases.

The V call is TRBV5-6, the J call TRBJ1-2; 9 positions match TRBD1. Germline V lookup: CDR1 SGHDT, CDR2 YYEEEE. J lost 6 bases, V lost 4 bases, and 4 bases had no gene match. The CDR3 is 13 residues long. The CDR3 spells CASSQGQGDGYTF. In nucleotides, the CDR3 is TGTGCCAGCAGCCAGGGACAGGGCGATGGCTACACCTTC.

The chain carries TRBV7-8 and TRBJ2-5; no definite D call. CDR1 SGHVS and CDR2 FQNEAQ come from the germline V gene. The CDR3 sequence is 14 residues long. V lost 1 base, J lost 1 base, and 7 bases lay in between. The CDR3 DNA follows: TGTGCCAGCAGCTTAGATAGCCCCCAAGAGACCCAGTACTTC. As protein: CASSLDSPQETQYF.

This chain joins TRBV5-6 and TRBJ1-2; a possible D gene is TRBD1 (6 bases). Per germline, CDR1 SGHDT and CDR2 YYEEEE. This CDR3 has 16 residues. The V end lost 0 bases, the J end lost 6 bases, and 18 bases lay between the germline ends. The CDR3 is CASSLARFWGRDGYTF. In DNA, the CDR3 is TGTGCCAGCAGCTTGGCCAGGTTCTGGGGGCGGGATGGCTACACCTTC.

J is TRBJ1-1 and V is TRBV27, with 8 bases matching TRBD1. The CDR3 has 13 amino acids. CDR1 is MNHEY and CDR2 is SMNVEV in the germline V gene (reference sequence). J gave up 4 bases and V 5 bases, and 3 bases lay outside the gene matches. CDR3 region: CASSITGGTEAFF. The DNA for the CDR3 is TGTGCCAGCAGTATAACAGGGGGCACTGAAGCTTTCTTT.

The chain is built from TRBV4-1 and TRBJ2-5; D might be TRBD2 (5 bases). This CDR3 comprises 14 residues. The V gene's germline CDR1 is MGHRA and CDR2 YSYEKL. V lost 1 base, J lost 5 bases, and 11 bases lay in between. The CDR3 protein is CASSQVGSKETQYF. The CDR3 DNA is TGCGCCAGCAGCCAAGTGGGGAGTAAGGAGACCCAGTACTTC.

This chain links TRBV2 with TRBJ1-3; D remains ambiguous. CDR1 and CDR2 from the germline V gene are SNHLY and FYNNEI. Trimming removed 2 bases from V and 0 bases from J, with 8 bases in between. This CDR3 has 15 amino acids. The CDR3 DNA reads as TGTGCCAGCAGTGAACTGGTGAGCTCTGGAAACACCATATATTTT. Protein: CASSELVSSGNTIYF.

V gene TRBV27 combines with J gene TRBJ1-2, with 10 bases identical to TRBD1. J lost 4 bases, V lost 3 bases, and 14 bases had no gene match. Germline assignment: CDR1 MNHEY and CDR2 SMNVEV (reference sequence). The CDR3 sequence is 18 residues long. The CDR3 sequence is CASSFHPGQGYASYGYTF. CDR3 in DNA: TGTGCCAGCAGTTTCCACCCGGGACAGGGGTACGCTTCCTATGGCTACACCTTC.

V usage is TRBV27 and J usage is TRBJ2-6; D may be TRBD1 (6 bases). From germline, CDR1 is MNHEY and CDR2 SMNVEV (reference sequence). The CDR3 extends over 17 amino acids. V lost 7 bases to trimming and J lost 0 bases, with 16 bases between them. CDR3 nucleotide sequence: TGTGCCAGCACCCCAGGACAGAACCCCTCTGGGGCCAACGTCCTGACTTTC. Its translation: CASTPGQNPSGANVLTF. Full variable domain (missing parts from reference TRBV27 and TRBJ2-6): EAQVTQNPRYLITVTGKKLTVTCSQNMNHEYMSWYRQDPGLGLRQIYYSMNVEVTDKGDVPEGYKVSRKEKRNFPLILESPSPNQTSLYFCASTPGQNPSGANVLTFGAGSRLTVL.

This clone has a single count. V and J are TRBV5-8 and TRBJ1-1; TRBD1 agrees at 12 bases. The CDR3 runs to 16 residues. Germline trimming cut 0 bases from V and 6 bases from J; bases unmatched to any gene: 6. CDR1 and CDR2 from the germline V gene are SGHTS and YDEGEE. CDR3 protein: CASSLAVGQGAAEAFF. The CDR3 coding sequence is TGTGCCAGCAGCTTGGCGGTGGGACAGGGGGCTGCTGAAGCTTTCTTT.

The CDR3, as DNA: TGTGCCAGCAGTTACAGCGGGGGAAACAATGAGCAGTTCTTC. Amino acids: CASSYSGGNNEQFF. V is TRBV6-5 and J is TRBJ2-1; 8 bases match TRBD2. Per the germline V gene, CDR1 is MNHEY and CDR2 is SVGAGI. The CDR3 is made up of 14 amino acids. J lost 5 bases, V lost 2 bases, and 2 bases had no gene match.